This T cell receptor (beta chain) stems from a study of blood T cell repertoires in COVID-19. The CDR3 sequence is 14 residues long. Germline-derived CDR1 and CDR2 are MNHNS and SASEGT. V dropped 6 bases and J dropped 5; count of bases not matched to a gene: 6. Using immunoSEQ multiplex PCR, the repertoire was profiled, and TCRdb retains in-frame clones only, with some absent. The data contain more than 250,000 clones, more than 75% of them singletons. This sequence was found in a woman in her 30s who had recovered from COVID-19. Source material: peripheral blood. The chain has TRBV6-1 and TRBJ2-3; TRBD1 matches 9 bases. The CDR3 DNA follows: TGTGCCAGCAGCTGGGGACAGGGAGGAGATACGCAGTATTTT. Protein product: CASSWGQGGDTQYF.